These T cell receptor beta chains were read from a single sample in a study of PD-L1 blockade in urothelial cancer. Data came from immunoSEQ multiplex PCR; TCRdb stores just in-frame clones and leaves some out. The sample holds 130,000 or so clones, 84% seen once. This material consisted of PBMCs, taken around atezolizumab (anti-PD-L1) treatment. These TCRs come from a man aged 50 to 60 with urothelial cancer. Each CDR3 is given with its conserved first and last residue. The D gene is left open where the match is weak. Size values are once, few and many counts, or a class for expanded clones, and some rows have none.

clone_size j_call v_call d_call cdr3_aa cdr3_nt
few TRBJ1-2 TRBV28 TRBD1 CASSQGAYGYTF TGTGCCAGCAGCCAGGGGGCCTATGGCTACACCTTC
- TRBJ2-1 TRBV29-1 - CSVEDFGGTYNEQFF TGCAGCGTTGAAGATTTTGGCGGAACCTACAATGAGCAGTTCTTC
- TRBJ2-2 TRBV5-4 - CASSFFSAGGGTNTGELFF TGTGCCAGCAGCTTTTTTTCGGCAGGAGGCGGGACGAACACCGGGGAGCTGTTTTTT
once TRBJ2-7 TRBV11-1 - CASSLTPQGYEQYF TGTGCCAGCAGCTTAACCCCACAGGGCTACGAGCAGTACTTC
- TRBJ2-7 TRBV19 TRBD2 CASRINPGTNYEQYF TGTGCCAGTAGAATTAACCCCGGGACTAACTACGAGCAGTACTTC
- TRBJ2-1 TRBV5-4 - CASSPQPDSYNEQFF TGTGCCAGCAGCCCACAACCAGACTCCTACAATGAGCAGTTCTTC
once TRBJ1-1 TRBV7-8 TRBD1 CASSLQQGVNTEAFF TGTGCCAGCAGCTTACAACAGGGGGTCAACACTGAAGCTTTCTTT
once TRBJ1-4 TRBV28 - CASSPPTATNEKLFF TGTGCCAGCAGCCCGCCGACAGCAACTAATGAAAAACTGTTTTTT
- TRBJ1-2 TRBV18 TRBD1 CASSPGQGVGYTF TGTGCCAGCTCACCGGGCCAGGGGGTTGGCTACACCTTC
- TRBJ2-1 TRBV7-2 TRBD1 CASSSQTGARGEQFF TGTGCCAGCAGCTCCCAGACAGGGGCCCGGGGTGAGCAGTTCTTC
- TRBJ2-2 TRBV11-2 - CASSLVTGAGELFF TGTGCCAGCAGCTTAGTGACAGGAGCCGGGGAGCTGTTTTTT
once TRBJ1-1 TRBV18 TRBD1 CASSLLDRSEAFF TGTGCCAGCTCACTACTGGACAGGAGCGAAGCTTTCTTT
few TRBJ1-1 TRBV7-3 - CASSFQENTEAFF TGTGCCAGCAGCTTTCAGGAGAACACTGAAGCTTTCTTT
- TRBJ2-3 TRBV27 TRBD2 CASMSGEGRRDTQYF TGTGCCAGCATGTCGGGGGAGGGCCGTAGAGATACGCAGTATTTT
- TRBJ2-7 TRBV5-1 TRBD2 CASSHRTSGGSSYEQYF TGCGCCAGCAGCCACCGGACTAGCGGGGGAAGCTCCTACGAGCAGTACTTC
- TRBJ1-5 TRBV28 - CASIPAGQQPQHF TGTGCCAGCATCCCCGCGGGCCAACAGCCCCAGCATTTT
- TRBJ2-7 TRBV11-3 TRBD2 CASSLKSGRFHEQYF TGTGCCAGCAGCTTGAAAAGCGGGAGATTCCACGAGCAGTACTTC
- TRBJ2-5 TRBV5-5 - CASSLASLGPLETQYF TGTGCCAGCAGCTTGGCTAGCCTCGGGCCGTTAGAGACCCAGTACTTC
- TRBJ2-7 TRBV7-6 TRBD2 CASSPSSQGTSGTYEQYF TGTGCCAGCAGCCCCTCTTCACAGGGGACTAGCGGGACCTACGAGCAGTACTTC
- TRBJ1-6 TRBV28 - CASGPRGHYNSPLHF TGTGCCAGCGGCCCAAGGGGACATTATAATTCACCCCTCCACTTT
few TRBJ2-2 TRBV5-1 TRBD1 CASRRSTGGTAGELFF TGCGCCAGCAGACGTTCAACAGGGGGGACTGCCGGGGAGCTGTTTTTT
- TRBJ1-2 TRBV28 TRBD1 CASSPPRDRLEGYTF TGTGCCAGCAGTCCGCCTAGGGACAGACTCGAGGGCTACACCTTC
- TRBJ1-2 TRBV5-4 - CASRTGTNYGYTF TGTGCCAGCAGGACCGGGACAAACTATGGCTACACCTTC
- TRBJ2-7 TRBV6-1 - CASSETSGGPYEQYF TGTGCCAGCAGTGAAACTTCCGGGGGACCCTACGAGCAGTACTTC
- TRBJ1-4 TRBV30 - CAWSPPGGANEKLFF TGTGCCTGGAGTCCACCGGGGGGAGCTAATGAAAAACTGTTTTTT
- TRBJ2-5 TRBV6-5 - CASSYEAGQQETQYF TGTGCCAGCAGTTACGAAGCTGGGCAACAAGAGACCCAGTACTTC
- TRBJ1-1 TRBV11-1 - CASSRGHLNTEAFF TGTGCCAGCAGCCGGGGACACTTAAACACTGAAGCTTTCTTT
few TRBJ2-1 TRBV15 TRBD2 CATSRDRLSGTEQFF TGTGCCACCAGCAGAGATCGCTTGAGCGGGACTGAGCAGTTCTTC
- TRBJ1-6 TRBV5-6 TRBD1 CASSSRGHSSYNSPLHF TGTGCCAGCAGCTCTAGGGGGCACAGCTCCTATAATTCACCCCTCCACTTT
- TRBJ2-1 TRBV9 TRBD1 CASSVVEGTVHEQFF TGTGCCAGCAGCGTAGTGGAAGGGACAGTCCATGAGCAGTTCTTC
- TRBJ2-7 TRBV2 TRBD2 CASSEMIAGVSYEQYF TGTGCCAGCAGTGAAATGATCGCGGGGGTCTCCTACGAGCAGTACTTC